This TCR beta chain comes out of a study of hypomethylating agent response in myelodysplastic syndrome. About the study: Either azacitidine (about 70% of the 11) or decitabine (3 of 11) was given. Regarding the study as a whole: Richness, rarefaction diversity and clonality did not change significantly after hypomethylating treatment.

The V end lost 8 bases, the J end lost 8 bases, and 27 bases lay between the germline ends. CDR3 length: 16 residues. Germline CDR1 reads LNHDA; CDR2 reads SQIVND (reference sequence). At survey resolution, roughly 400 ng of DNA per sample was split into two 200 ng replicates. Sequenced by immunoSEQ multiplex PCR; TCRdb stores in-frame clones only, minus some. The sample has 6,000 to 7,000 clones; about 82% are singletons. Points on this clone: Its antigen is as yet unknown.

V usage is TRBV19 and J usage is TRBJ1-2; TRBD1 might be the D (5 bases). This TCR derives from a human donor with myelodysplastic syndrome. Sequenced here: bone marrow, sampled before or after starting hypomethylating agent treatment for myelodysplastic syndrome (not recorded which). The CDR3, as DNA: TGTGCCAGTCGAACCCCCCTCCGGGACGGCGTTCAGGGCTACACCTTC. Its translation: CASRTPLRDGVQGYTF.